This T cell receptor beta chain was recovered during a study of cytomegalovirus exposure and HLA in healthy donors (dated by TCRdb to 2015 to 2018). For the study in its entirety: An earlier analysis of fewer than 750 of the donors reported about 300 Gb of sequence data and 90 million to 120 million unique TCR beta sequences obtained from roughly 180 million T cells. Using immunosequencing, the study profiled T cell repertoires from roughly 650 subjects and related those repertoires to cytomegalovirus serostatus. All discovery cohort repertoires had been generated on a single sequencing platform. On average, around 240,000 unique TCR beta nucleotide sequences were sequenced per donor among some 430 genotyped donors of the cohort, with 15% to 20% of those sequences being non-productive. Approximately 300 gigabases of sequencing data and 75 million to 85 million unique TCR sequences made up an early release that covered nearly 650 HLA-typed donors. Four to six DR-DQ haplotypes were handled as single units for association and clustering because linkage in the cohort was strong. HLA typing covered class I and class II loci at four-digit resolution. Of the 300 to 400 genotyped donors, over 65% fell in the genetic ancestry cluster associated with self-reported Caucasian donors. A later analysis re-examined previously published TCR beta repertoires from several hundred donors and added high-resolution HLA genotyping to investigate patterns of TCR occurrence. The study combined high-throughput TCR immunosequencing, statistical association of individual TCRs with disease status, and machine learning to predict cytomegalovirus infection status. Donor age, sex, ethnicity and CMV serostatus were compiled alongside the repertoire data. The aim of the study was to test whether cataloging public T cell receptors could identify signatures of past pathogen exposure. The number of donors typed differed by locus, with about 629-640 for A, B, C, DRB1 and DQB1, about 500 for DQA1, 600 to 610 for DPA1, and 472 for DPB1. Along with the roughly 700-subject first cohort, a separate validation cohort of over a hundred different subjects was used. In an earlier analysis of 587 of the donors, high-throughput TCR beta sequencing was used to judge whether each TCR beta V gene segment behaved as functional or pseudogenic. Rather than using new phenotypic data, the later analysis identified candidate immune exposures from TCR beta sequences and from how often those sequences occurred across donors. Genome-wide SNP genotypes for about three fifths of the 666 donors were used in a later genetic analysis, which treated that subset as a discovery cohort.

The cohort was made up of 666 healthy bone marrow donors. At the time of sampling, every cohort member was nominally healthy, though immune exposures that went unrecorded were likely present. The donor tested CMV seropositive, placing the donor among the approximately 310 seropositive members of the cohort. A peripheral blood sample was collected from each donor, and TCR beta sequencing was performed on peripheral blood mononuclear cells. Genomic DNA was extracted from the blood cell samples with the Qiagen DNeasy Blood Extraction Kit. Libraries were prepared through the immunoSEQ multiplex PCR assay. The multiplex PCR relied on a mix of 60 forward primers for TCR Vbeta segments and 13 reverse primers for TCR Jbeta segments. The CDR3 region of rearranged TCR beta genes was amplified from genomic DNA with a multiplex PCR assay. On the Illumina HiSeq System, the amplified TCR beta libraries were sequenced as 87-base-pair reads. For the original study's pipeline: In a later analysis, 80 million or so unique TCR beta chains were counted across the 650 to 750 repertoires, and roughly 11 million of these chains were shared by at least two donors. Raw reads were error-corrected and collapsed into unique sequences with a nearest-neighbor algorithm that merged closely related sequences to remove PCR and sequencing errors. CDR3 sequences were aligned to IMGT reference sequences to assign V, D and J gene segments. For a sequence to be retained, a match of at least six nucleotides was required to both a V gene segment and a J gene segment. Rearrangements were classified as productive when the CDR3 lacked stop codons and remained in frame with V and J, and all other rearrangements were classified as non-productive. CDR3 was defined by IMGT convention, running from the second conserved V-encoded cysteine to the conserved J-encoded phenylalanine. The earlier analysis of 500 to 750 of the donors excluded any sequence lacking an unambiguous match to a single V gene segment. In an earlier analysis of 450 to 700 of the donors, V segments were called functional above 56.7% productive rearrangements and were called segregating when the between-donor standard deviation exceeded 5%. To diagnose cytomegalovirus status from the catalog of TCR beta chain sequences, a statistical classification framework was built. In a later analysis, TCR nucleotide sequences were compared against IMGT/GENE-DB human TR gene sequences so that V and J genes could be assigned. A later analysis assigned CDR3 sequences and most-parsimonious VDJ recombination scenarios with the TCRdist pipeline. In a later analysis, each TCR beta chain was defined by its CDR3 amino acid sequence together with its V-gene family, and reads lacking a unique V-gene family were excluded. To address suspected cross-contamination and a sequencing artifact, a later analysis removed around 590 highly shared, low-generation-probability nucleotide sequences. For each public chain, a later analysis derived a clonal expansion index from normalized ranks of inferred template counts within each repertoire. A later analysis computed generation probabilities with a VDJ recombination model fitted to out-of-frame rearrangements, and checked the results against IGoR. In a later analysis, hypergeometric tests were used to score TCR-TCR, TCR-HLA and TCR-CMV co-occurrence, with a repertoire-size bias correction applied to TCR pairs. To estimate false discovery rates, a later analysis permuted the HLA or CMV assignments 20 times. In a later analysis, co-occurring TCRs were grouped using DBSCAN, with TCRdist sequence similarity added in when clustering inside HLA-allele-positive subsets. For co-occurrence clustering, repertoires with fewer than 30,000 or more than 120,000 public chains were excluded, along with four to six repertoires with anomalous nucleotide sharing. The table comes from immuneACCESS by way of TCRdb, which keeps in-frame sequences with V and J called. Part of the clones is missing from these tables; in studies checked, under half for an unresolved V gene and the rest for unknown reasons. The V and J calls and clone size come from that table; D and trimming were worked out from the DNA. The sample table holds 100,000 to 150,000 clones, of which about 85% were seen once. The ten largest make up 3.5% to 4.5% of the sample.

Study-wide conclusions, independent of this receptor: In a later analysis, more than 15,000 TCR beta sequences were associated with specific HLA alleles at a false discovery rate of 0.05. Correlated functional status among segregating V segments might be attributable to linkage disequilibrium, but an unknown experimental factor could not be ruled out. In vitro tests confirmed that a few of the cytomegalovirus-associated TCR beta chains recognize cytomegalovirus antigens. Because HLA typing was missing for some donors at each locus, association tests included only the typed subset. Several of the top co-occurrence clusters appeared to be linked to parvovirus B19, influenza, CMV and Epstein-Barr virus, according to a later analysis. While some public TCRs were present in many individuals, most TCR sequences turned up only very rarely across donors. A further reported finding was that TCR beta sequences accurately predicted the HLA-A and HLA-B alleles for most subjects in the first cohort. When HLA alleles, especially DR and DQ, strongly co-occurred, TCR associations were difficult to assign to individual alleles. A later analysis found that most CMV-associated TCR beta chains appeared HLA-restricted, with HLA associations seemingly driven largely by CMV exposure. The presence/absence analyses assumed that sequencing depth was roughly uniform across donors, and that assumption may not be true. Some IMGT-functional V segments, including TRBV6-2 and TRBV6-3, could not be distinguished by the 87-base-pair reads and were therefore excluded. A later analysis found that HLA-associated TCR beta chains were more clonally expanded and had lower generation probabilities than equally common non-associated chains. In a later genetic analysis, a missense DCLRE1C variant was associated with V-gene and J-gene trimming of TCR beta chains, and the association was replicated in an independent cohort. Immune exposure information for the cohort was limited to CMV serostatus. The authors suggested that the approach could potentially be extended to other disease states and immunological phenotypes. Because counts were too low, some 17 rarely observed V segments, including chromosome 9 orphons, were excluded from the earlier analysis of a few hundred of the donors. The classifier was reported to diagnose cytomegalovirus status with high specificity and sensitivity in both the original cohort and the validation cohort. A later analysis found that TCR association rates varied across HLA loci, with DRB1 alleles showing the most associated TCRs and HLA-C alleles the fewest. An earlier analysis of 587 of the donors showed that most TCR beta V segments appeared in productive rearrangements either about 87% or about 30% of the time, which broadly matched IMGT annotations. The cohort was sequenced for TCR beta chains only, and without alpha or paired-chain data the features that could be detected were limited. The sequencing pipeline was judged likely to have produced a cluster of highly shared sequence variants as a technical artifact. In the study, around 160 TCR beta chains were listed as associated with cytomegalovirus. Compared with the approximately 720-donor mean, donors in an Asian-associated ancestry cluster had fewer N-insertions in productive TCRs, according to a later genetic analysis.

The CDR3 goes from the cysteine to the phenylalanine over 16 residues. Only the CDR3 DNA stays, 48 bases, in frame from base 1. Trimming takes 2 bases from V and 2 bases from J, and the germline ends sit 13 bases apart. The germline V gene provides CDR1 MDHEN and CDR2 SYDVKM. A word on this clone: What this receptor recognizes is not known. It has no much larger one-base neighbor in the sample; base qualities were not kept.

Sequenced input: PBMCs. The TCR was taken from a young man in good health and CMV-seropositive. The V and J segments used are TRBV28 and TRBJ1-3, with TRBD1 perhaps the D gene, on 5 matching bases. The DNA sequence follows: TGTGCCAGCAGTTTAAGTTCCGGGGGGGCTGGAAACACCATATATTTT. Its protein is CASSLSSGGAGNTIYF.